A selection of T cell receptor beta chains follows, all from one sample in a study of shared clonotypes between healthy human individuals. The data were produced by immunoSEQ multiplex PCR, yet TCRdb's version contains in-frame clones alone and is incomplete. The table shows around 700,000 clones, with roughly 70% occurring only once. Sequencing was done on a sample of memory CD4+ T cells sorted from blood. The receptors shown here come from a woman in her 30s in good health. Both conserved end residues are part of each CDR3.

V gene: TRBV2
CDR3 protein: CASRIDNSYEQYF

V gene: TRBV2
CDR3 protein: CASITPKGRAGLVNTEAFF

V gene: TRBV19
CDR3 protein: CASSKTDTGELFF

V gene: TRBV5-1
CDR3 protein: CASSLDSSYNEQFF

V gene: TRBV18
CDR3 protein: CASSPPGQGGYTF

V gene: TRBV11-3
CDR3 protein: CASSLGQGATGANVLTF

V gene: TRBV29-1
CDR3 protein: CSVEGQGGQPQHF

V gene: TRBV19
CDR3 protein: CASRTSGRGDEQFF

V gene: TRBV5-1
CDR3 protein: CASSLIPGGNEQFF

V gene: TRBV6-6
CDR3 protein: CASSYSTGGGPTKQYF

V gene: TRBV7-6
CDR3 protein: CASSHRDNEQFF

V gene: TRBV19
CDR3 protein: CASSIVVGRLAGDEQYF

V gene: TRBV5-4
CDR3 protein: CASSDQGHGANVLTF

V gene: TRBV7-8
CDR3 protein: CASSADRGPRQPQHF

V gene: TRBV29-1
CDR3 protein: CSVLKRRDSSYEQYF

V gene: TRBV10-3
CDR3 protein: CASHHSGGGQPQHF

V gene: TRBV11-2
CDR3 protein: CASRSITGGSGYGYTF

V gene: TRBV5-1
CDR3 protein: CASSPDGPLYGYTF

V gene: TRBV28
CDR3 protein: CASSLYRGQSRSGNTIYF

V gene: TRBV19
CDR3 protein: CASRSRSTGNTIYF

V gene: TRBV7-8
CDR3 protein: CASSPRGSSNSPLHF

V gene: TRBV10-3
CDR3 protein: CAISESSADYEQYF

V gene: TRBV28
CDR3 protein: CASSLLGLAGDSITDTQYF

V gene: TRBV19
CDR3 protein: CASSLQGTQETQYF

V gene: TRBV2
CDR3 protein: CASSEGGSTQYF

V gene: TRBV9
CDR3 protein: CASSVGTGTYEQYF

V gene: TRBV5-1
CDR3 protein: CASSLVGGSTYEQYF

V gene: TRBV6-5
CDR3 protein: CASRVQEASNQPQHF